Listed below are T cell receptor beta chains from one sample, sequenced in a study of vaccination and CD4 T cells after COVID-19. These receptors' antigens are unknown. Each CDR3 protein is one row after TCRdb ran MiXCR on the PCR reads. Of some 12,000 distinct CDR3 sequences in the sample, more than 70% were seen once. Sequencing was carried out using CD4+ T cells from blood, cultured in vitro. These receptors originate from a human donor who had recovered from COVID-19. Both conserved end residues are part of each CDR3. The D gene is left open where the match is weak. Some rows mark clone size as missing; the rest say once, few, many or name a class of expanded clone.

TRBJ1-3 | - | - | TRBV6-1 | 14 | CASSPNRAGNTIYF | TGTGCCAGCAGTCCGAACAGGGCTGGAAACACCATATATTTT
TRBJ1-1 | - | - | TRBV6-1 | 15 | CASLRGSSMNTEAFF | TGTGCCAGCCTAAGGGGATCTTCCATGAACACTGAAGCTTTCTTT
TRBJ1-2 | TRBD1 | - | TRBV20-1 | 17 | CSARVGTGDPPPYGYTF | TGCAGTGCTAGGGTCGGGACAGGGGATCCCCCCCCCTATGGCTACACCTTC
TRBJ2-5 | - | - | TRBV6-5 | 14 | CASSLWGRPETQYF | TGTGCCAGCAGTTTGTGGGGTAGGCCGGAGACCCAGTACTTC
TRBJ2-5 | - | once | TRBV15 | 13 | CATSRDKAETQYF | TGTGCCACCAGCAGAGATAAAGCAGAGACCCAGTACTTC
TRBJ2-3 | TRBD2 | - | TRBV30 | 16 | CAWRRSGRGGTDTQYF | TGTGCCTGGAGAAGGAGCGGGAGAGGGGGCACAGATACGCAGTATTTT
TRBJ2-3 | - | - | TRBV20-1 | 15 | CSASRSGPVADTQYF | TGCAGTGCTAGCCGTAGTGGGCCCGTCGCAGATACGCAGTATTTT
TRBJ2-1 | - | - | TRBV28 | 13 | CAATGLPPNEQFF | TGTGCCGCCACGGGTCTCCCCCCCAATGAGCAGTTCTTC
TRBJ1-5 | - | - | TRBV19 | 13 | CASSEQINQPQHF | TGTGCCAGTAGTGAACAGATCAATCAGCCCCAGCATTTT
TRBJ2-6 | TRBD1 | - | TRBV20-1 | 18 | CSARLPGTAISGANVLTF | TGCAGTGCTAGACTCCCCGGGACAGCGATCTCTGGGGCCAACGTCCTGACTTTC
TRBJ1-2 | - | - | TRBV11-2 | 15 | CASRRSGARGYGYTF | TGTGCCAGCCGACGGTCAGGGGCGCGGGGCTATGGCTACACCTTC
TRBJ1-5 | TRBD1 | few | TRBV28 | 15 | CASSSPTGGGQPQHF | TGTGCCAGCAGTTCCCCGACAGGGGGCGGTCAGCCCCAGCATTTT
TRBJ2-5 | - | - | TRBV6-1 | 12 | CASGPSRETQYF | TGTGCCAGCGGACCCTCGAGAGAGACCCAGTACTTC
TRBJ2-5 | - | - | TRBV5-1 | 12 | CASSYSQETQYF | TGCGCCAGCAGCTACAGTCAAGAGACCCAGTACTTC
TRBJ2-7 | - | - | TRBV11-2 | 14 | CASSKDVLSYEQYF | TGTGCCAGCAGCAAGGACGTTTTGTCCTACGAGCAGTACTTC
TRBJ1-6 | TRBD1 | - | TRBV5-3 | 14 | CARSPGTGYGPLHF | TGTGCCAGAAGCCCCGGGACAGGGTACGGCCCCCTCCACTTT
TRBJ2-6 | - | - | TRBV7-2 | 15 | CASWVWDSGANVLTF | TGTGCCAGCTGGGTGTGGGACTCTGGGGCCAACGTCCTGACTTTC
TRBJ1-5 | - | - | TRBV6-5 | 15 | CASSYGVSNNQPQHF | TGTGCCAGCAGTTACGGTGTCAGCAACAATCAGCCCCAGCATTTT
TRBJ1-5 | - | - | TRBV27 | 14 | CASSPGQSNQPQHF | TGTGCCAGCAGTCCCGGACAGAGCAATCAGCCCCAGCATTTT
TRBJ1-5 | - | - | TRBV7-2 | 13 | CASSGEGNQPQHF | TGTGCCAGCAGCGGGGAGGGCAATCAGCCCCAGCATTTT
TRBJ2-7 | - | - | TRBV15 | 15 | CATSRDQRNAYEQYF | TGTGCCACCAGCAGAGATCAGCGTAACGCCTACGAGCAGTACTTC